This TCR beta chain was retrieved from a study of blood T cell repertoires in COVID-19 (dated by TCRdb to 2018 to 2021). As for the study more broadly: The collaborator samples originated in the United States, Italy and Spain and spanned the acute and convalescent phases of COVID-19. Samples came from the ongoing ImmuneRACE study (first 160 participants) plus 1,254 subjects from 6 global collaborators. The repertoires were made available in a free public database intended to serve as a resource for research on the immune response to SARS-CoV-2. Where available, HLA class I and class II types were taken from metadata supplied by the sample provider and were not determined by assay-based typing. Subjects who had been exposed to COVID-19, were actively infected with it, or had recovered from it provided the deeply sampled blood TCRbeta repertoires that made up the dataset. The prospective study material was composed of cDNA or gDNA derived from T cells, B-cell-depleted T cells, or PBMCs. A de-identified subject ID, COVID-19 status, age in years and sex were almost always included in the sample metadata. What the research found in general, with its limitations: The quantity of clinical and demographic metadata differed by source and by participant and was supplied without curation.

TCRbeta CDR3 regions were amplified from genomic DNA using the immunoSEQ Assay, a bias-controlled multiplex PCR. For the original study's pipeline: The number of nucleated cells in each sample was estimated by amplification of reference gene primers within the assay. Sequence reads were collapsed and filtered to measure the absolute abundance of every unique TCRbeta CDR3 rearrangement. For each sample, productive Simpson clonality was calculated as the square root of Simpson's diversity index over productive rearrangements. As stored in TCRdb, this immuneACCESS dataset retains in-frame rearrangements with V and J assigned. A fraction of the clones does not appear; measured against another copy, unresolved V genes explain less than half of the discrepancy, and the remainder lacks a known reason. From that table come the V and J calls and clone size; the DNA was used to work out D and trimming. The sample table shows approximately 160,000 clones, and around 85% are seen once. About 10% of the sample is in the top ten clones.

The collaborating institutions used their own protocols to collect whole blood in K2EDTA tubes. For TCRbeta analysis, collaborators shipped samples in one of three forms: frozen whole blood, isolated PBMCs, or DNA extracted from either of those sample types. The germline V gene (reference sequence) supplies CDR1 LGHDT and CDR2 YNNKEL. From V the trimming removes 1 base and from J it removes 2 bases, while the gene matches leave 1 base of the junction unaccounted for. Inclusive of the bounding cysteine and phenylalanine, the CDR3 is 15 residues long. Just CDR3 DNA is preserved here, 45 bases in frame from base 1. Points on this clone: Its antigen remains undetermined. Base qualities are not recorded, but no much larger clone differs from it by a single base. Other DNA sequences in this specimen translate into the identical CDR3.

This chain is built from TRBV3-1 (or the pseudogene TRBV3-2) and TRBJ2-3, with 9 middle bases fitting TRBD2. Sequencing was done on a sample of peripheral blood. The clonotype comes from a man aged 60-69 years with active or convalescent COVID-19. DNA sequence: TGTGCCAGCAGCCAAGGCGGGAGGGCCACAGATACGCAGTATTTT. Its translation reads: CASSQGGRATDTQYF.